The 29 T cell receptor beta chains below all came from one sample that was sequenced in a study of T cells in Graves' hyperthyroidism and ophthalmopathy. It was RNA transcripts that yielded the amplified TCR beta CDR3 regions. During a first-round RT-PCR of the TCR CDR3, the HTBI primer set was used. TCRdb reprocessed the multiplex PCR reads with MiXCR, giving one entry per CDR3 protein. The table has around 530,000 distinct CDR3 sequences, 15% to 20% seen once; the top ten hold 15% to 20%. The sample consisted of blood. These receptors came from a woman aged 18-29 years with Graves' ophthalmopathy.

In its sample, this clonotype was seen many times. The rearrangement joins TRBV27 to TRBJ2-2; the D gene is possibly TRBD1 (5 bases). V lost 10 bases and J 0 bases, leaving 12 bases between the germline ends. CDR3 size: 14 residues. Germline CDR1 MNHEY, CDR2 SMNVEV (reference sequence). This CDR3 reads CATRVLTNTGELFF. CDR3 coding DNA: TGTGCCACCAGGGTACTAACGAACACCGGGGAGCTGTTTTTT.

This clonotype was counted at least ten times. The chain combines TRBV27 with TRBJ2-1, with D unresolved. The germline V gene encodes CDR1 MNHEY and CDR2 SMNVEV (reference sequence). The CDR3 runs 11 residues. V lost 8 bases to trimming and J lost 4 bases, with 6 bases between them. CDR3 sequence reads: CASFSYNEQFF. DNA of the CDR3: TGTGCCAGCTTCAGTTACAATGAGCAGTTCTTC.

The sample holds many counts of this clonotype. The chain is built from TRBV20-1 and TRBJ2-4; 7 positions agree with TRBD1. CDR3 size: 16 residues. Per the germline V gene, CDR1 is DFQATT and CDR2 is SNEGSKA (reference sequence). Unmatched junction bases numbered 11, after V lost 0 bases and J lost 6 bases. The CDR3 DNA reads TGCAGTGCTAGAGATCCCCGGACAGGAACCTTAAACATTCAGTACTTC. Protein sequence: CSARDPRTGTLNIQYF.

At least ten counts were recorded for this clonotype. The rearrangement links TRBV24-1 to TRBJ2-1, with 14 bases aligning to TRBD2. CDR3 length: 15 amino acids. J lost 9 bases, V lost 3 bases, and 3 bases had no gene match. Germline loops: CDR1 KGHDR, CDR2 SFDVKD. In DNA, the CDR3 is TGTGCCACCAGTGATACGGGACTAGCGGGAGTTGAGCAGTTCTTC. Protein product: CATSDTGLAGVEQFF.

This clonotype was counted a few times. The V and J genes are TRBV28 and TRBJ1-4; no clear D. This CDR3 is 15 amino acids long. Trimming shortened V by 6 bases and J by 3 bases, and 14 bases separated the two germline ends. Germline-derived CDR1 and CDR2 are MDHEN and SYDVKM. The CDR3 region is CASRFGPGANEKLFF. Written as DNA, the CDR3 is TGTGCCAGCAGATTTGGGCCCGGGGCTAATGAAAAACTGTTTTTT.

The gene calls are TRBV28 and TRBJ2-7; 10 bases match TRBD1. The CDR3 is 18 amino acids. V lost 3 bases, J lost 3 bases, and 14 bases stayed unmatched. The V gene's germline CDR1 is MDHEN and CDR2 SYDVKM. The CDR3 sequence: CASSFPLIGWTGGYEQYF. For the CDR3, the DNA is TGTGCCAGCAGTTTCCCCCTGATTGGGTGGACAGGGGGCTACGAGCAGTACTTC.

This rearrangement joins TRBV3-1 to TRBJ2-1; TRBD2 agrees at 9 bases. This CDR3 is 15 amino acids long. J was trimmed by 4 bases and V by 4 bases; bases with no gene match: 5. The germline gives CDR1 LGHDT, CDR2 YNNKEL (reference sequence). Written as DNA, the CDR3 is TGTGCCAGCAGCCCGGCTAGCGGGGTTTACAATGAGCAGTTCTTC. Translation gives CASSPASGVYNEQFF.

This clonotype was seen repeatedly, ten times or more. This chain links TRBV6-1 with TRBJ2-1; 9 bases fit TRBD2. V dropped 4 bases and J dropped 0; count of bases not matched to a gene: 7. The CDR3 covers 17 residues. Germline loops: CDR1 MNHNS, CDR2 SASEGT. CDR3 DNA sequence: TGTGCCAGCAGTGCGACTAGCGGTCCCGACTCCTACAATGAGCAGTTCTTC. Amino acids: CASSATSGPDSYNEQFF.

This clonotype has a count of ten or more. This chain uses TRBV7-2 with TRBJ2-7; the match to TRBD1 covers 10 bases. This CDR3 comprises 14 residues. V shed 5 bases and J 5 bases; nucleotides not matched to a gene: 6. Germline CDR1 reads SGHTA; CDR2 reads FQGNSA. CDR3 region: CASSARDRGHEQYF. As DNA, the CDR3 is TGTGCCAGCAGCGCTCGGGACAGGGGCCACGAGCAGTACTTC. Variable domain in full (rest from reference TRBV7-2 and TRBJ2-7): GAGVSQSPSNKVTEKGKDVELRCDPISGHTALYWYRQSLGQGLEFLIYFQGNSAPDKSGLPSDRFSAERTGGSVSTLTIQRTQQEDSAVYLCASSARDRGHEQYFGPGTRLTVT.

At least ten counts were recorded for this clonotype. This sequence joins TRBV25-1 and TRBJ1-1; 9 bases are a match to TRBD1. The V and J ends lost 1 base and 4 bases, in that order; junction bases with no gene match: 13. Germline CDR1 reads MGHDK; CDR2 reads SYGVNS. The CDR3 has 18 amino acids. CDR3 DNA sequence: TGTGCCAGCAGTGAATTTACGGGACAGGGAGGTTGGGGCACTGAAGCTTTCTTT. It yields the protein CASSEFTGQGGWGTEAFF.

This clonotype has at least ten counts. The chain is built from TRBV30 and TRBJ2-6; no definite D call. CDR1 GTSNPN and CDR2 SVGIG come from the germline V gene (reference sequence). Trimming cost V 3 bases and J 0 bases, with 3 bases left between them. This CDR3 has 13 residues. The CDR3 coding sequence is TGTGCCTGGAGGCGCTCTGGGGCCAACGTCCTGACTTTC. It translates to CAWRRSGANVLTF. Filled out from reference TRBV30 and TRBJ2-6, the complete variable domain reads SQTIHQWPATLVQPVGSPLSLECTVEGTSNPNLYWYRQAAGRGLQLLFYSVGIGQISSEVPQNLSASRPQDRQFILSSKKLLLSDSGFYLCAWRRSGANVLTFGAGSRLTVL.

This clonotype was observed at least ten times. The J gene is TRBJ2-1, the V gene TRBV12-3 or TRBV12-4; TRBD2 matches at 8 bases. The CDR3 is 15 residues long. The V segment lost 1 base and the J segment 6 bases; nucleotides outside the gene matches: 5. CDR3 DNA: TGTGCCAGCAGTTTAGGCGGGGGGCCTGGCAATGAGCAGTTCTTC. Translating it yields CASSLGGGPGNEQFF.

The CDR3 loop is CASSEQGAAEAFF. The CDR3 DNA is TGTGCCAGCAGCGAACAGGGGGCCGCTGAAGCTTTCTTT. The chain recombines TRBV5-6 with TRBJ1-1, with 9 bases that match TRBD1. This CDR3 is built from 13 residues. The ends lost 4 bases at V and 6 bases at J; junction bases unmatched: 4. The germline V gene has CDR1 SGHDT and CDR2 YYEEEE. Together with reference TRBV5-6 and TRBJ1-1, the CDR3 gives the full variable domain: DAGVTQSPTHLIKTRGQQVTLRCSPKSGHDTVSWYQQALGQGPQFIFQYYEEEERQRGNFPDRFSGHQFPNYSSELNVNALLLGDSALYLCASSEQGAAEAFFGQGTRLTVV.

This chain connects TRBV14 to TRBJ1-5; D not certain. Trimming removed 2 bases at V and 2 bases at J, with 13 bases between. CDR1 is SGHDN, CDR2 FVKESK, per germline. The CDR3 contains 16 residues. CDR3 region: CASSQPMDAGNQPQHF. The CDR3 DNA is TGTGCCAGCAGCCAACCCATGGACGCGGGCAATCAGCCCCAGCATTTT.

This clonotype has at least ten counts. This rearrangement joins TRBV18 to TRBJ1-1; no definite D call. This CDR3 is built from 14 residues. Germline V gene data show CDR1 as KGHSH and CDR2 as LQKENI. The V and J ends lost 3 bases and 0 bases respectively, with 8 bases between them. The CDR3 bases are TGTGCCAGCTCACCGGCGAAGGTGAACACTGAAGCTTTCTTT. As protein: CASSPAKVNTEAFF.

This chain joins TRBV12-3 or TRBV12-4 and TRBJ2-1; 16 nucleotides line up with TRBD2. After removal of 5 bases from V and 8 bases from J, the junction contained 15 bases not matched to a gene. The CDR3 runs to 19 residues. CDR3 in amino acids: CASSLGGTSGRALGDEQFF. The CDR3 DNA follows: TGTGCCAGCAGTCTCGGAGGGACTAGCGGGAGGGCCCTCGGGGATGAGCAGTTCTTC.

The rearrangement joins TRBV6-5 to TRBJ2-4, with D possibly matching TRBD1 (5 bases). The V end lost 4 bases, the J end lost 5 bases, and 12 bases lay between the germline ends. Germline V gene lookup returns CDR1 MNHEY and CDR2 SVGAGI. The CDR3 runs 14 residues. The CDR3 sequence is CASSSWTRQNIQYF. CDR3 DNA sequence: TGTGCCAGCAGTTCCTGGACAAGGCAAAACATTCAGTACTTC.

This chain connects TRBV5-4 to TRBJ1-1; D not certain. Per germline, CDR1 SGHNT and CDR2 YYREEE (reference sequence). The CDR3 consists of 12 residues. Trimming cost V 0 bases and J 8 bases, with 8 bases left between them. CDR3 sequence: CASSLGIREAFF. Written as DNA, the CDR3 is TGTGCCAGCAGCTTGGGCATCAGGGAAGCTTTCTTT.

V and J are TRBV6-1 and TRBJ2-7, with 11 nucleotides matching TRBD1. V trimming: 5 bases; J trimming: 3 bases; junction bases outside the gene matches: 3. Germline CDR1 reads MNHNS; CDR2 reads SASEGT. The CDR3 loop spans 14 amino acids. CDR3 loop: CASSIGTGGYEQYF. The CDR3 nucleotides are TGTGCCAGCAGTATTGGGACAGGGGGCTACGAGCAGTACTTC.

Many counts were recorded for this clonotype. DNA for the CDR3: TGTGCCAGCAGTTCCCAGTGGCACACCGGGGAGCTGTTTTTT. Protein product: CASSSQWHTGELFF. The chain recombines TRBV12-3 or TRBV12-4 with TRBJ2-2; D gene ambiguous. The CDR3 spans 14 residues. With 4 bases removed from V and 3 bases from J, the gap between germline ends came to 9 bases.

The V and J genes are TRBV3-1 and TRBJ1-2, with D unclear. CDR3 length: 13 amino acids. The ends were cut back, 6 bases at V and 2 bases at J, with 10 bases in the middle. Germline assignment: CDR1 LGHDT and CDR2 YNNKEL (reference sequence). The DNA of the CDR3 is TGTGCCAGCAGTTACGGCAAAAACTATGGCTACACCTTC. It encodes CASSYGKNYGYTF.

J is TRBJ2-1 and V is TRBV18; TRBD2 is a possible D gene (6 bases). CDR1 is KGHSH, CDR2 LQKENI, per germline. CDR3 size: 15 residues. Trimming took 1 base from V and 8 from J, leaving 15 bases between them. The CDR3 bases are TGTGCCAGCTCACCACGGGTTGGAGGGTCGGATGAGCAGTTCTTC. It codes for CASSPRVGGSDEQFF.

This clonotype was recorded many times. The chain links TRBV18 to TRBJ1-5; D ambiguous. CDR1 and CDR2 from the germline V gene are KGHSH and LQKENI. Trimming shortened V by 6 bases and J by 3 bases, and 9 bases separated the two germline ends. CDR3 length: 13 amino acids. Here the CDR3 DNA reads TGTGCCAGCTCCTTAACAGACAATCAGCCCCAGCATTTT. Protein sequence: CASSLTDNQPQHF.

A word on this clonotype: A read error may account for a junction end that differs from germline. The CDR3 DNA sequence: TGTGCCAGTAGTATCCAGGCCGGACTAGCCAAAGACATTCAGTACTTC. Translating it yields CASSIQAGLAKDIQYF. This chain links TRBV19 with TRBJ2-4, with 8 positions matching TRBD2. Germline V CDR1 and CDR2: LNHDA, SQIVND (reference sequence). This CDR3 has 16 amino acids.

This clonotype was recorded many times. The chain combines TRBV11-2 with TRBJ2-3; TRBD2 matches at 9 bases. V dropped 1 base and J dropped 6; count of bases not matched to a gene: 8. The CDR3 runs 16 residues. Germline CDR1 SGHAT, CDR2 FQNNGV. CDR3 coding DNA: TGTGCCAGCAGCTTAGCTGGACTAGCGCTCGGGGATACGCAGTATTTT. Protein sequence: CASSLAGLALGDTQYF.

This clonotype has at least ten counts. This chain links TRBV12-3 or TRBV12-4 with TRBJ1-4; the D gene is possibly TRBD1 (5 bases). Trimming left V 5 bases short and J 7 bases short, with 17 bases between. The CDR3 contains 15 residues. CDR3 region: CASSHRDGRTEKLFF. CDR3 nucleotides: TGTGCCAGCAGTCACCGGGACGGCAGGACTGAAAAACTGTTTTTT.

The chain carries TRBV19 and TRBJ2-7, with D possibly called TRBD1 or TRBD2 (5 bases each). Trimming pared 8 bases from V and 0 bases from J, leaving 14 bases between. This CDR3 region has 14 residues. CDR1 is LNHDA, CDR2 SQIVND, per germline (reference sequence). CDR3 in amino acids: CASGWDASSYEQYF. Written as DNA, the CDR3 is TGTGCCAGTGGATGGGACGCTAGCTCCTACGAGCAGTACTTC.

This clonotype was seen a few times. The V and J genes are TRBV25-1 and TRBJ2-7; unclear D gene. The CDR3 length is 11 residues. CDR1 and CDR2 (germline): MGHDK, SYGVNS. Deletions cut 8 bases from V and 7 bases from J, with 12 bases between. In DNA, the CDR3 is TGTGCCAGCTCCTCCTTGGGGGAGCAGTACTTC. This sequence encodes CASSSLGEQYF.

This clonotype has more than one count but fewer than ten. The rearrangement links TRBV5-5 to TRBJ1-1, with 8 bases lining up with TRBD1. The germline V gene has CDR1 SGHKS and CDR2 YYEKEE (reference sequence). The CDR3 contains 14 residues. Unmatched junction bases numbered 5, after V lost 0 bases and J lost 7 bases. This CDR3 is CASSLGDRRLEAFF. CDR3 DNA: TGTGCCAGCAGCTTGGGGGACAGGCGCCTTGAAGCTTTCTTT.